Detailed here is one TCR beta chain. Its antigen remains unidentified. Systemic immunosuppression or a history of autoimmune disease excluded patients. Trimming left V 0 bases short and J 12 bases short, with 10 bases between. Germline-derived CDR1 and CDR2 are SGHRS and YFSETQ. The CDR3 contains 12 residues. Only in-frame clones appear in the TCRdb table, and some are missing; sequencing was by immunoSEQ multiplex PCR. The repertoire consists of tens of thousands of clones, with roughly four fifths occurring once and the leading ten covering 11%. The entry originates in a study of OX40 agonist ivuxolimab in advanced cancers. On the study more broadly: An agonistic anti-OX40 (CD134) antibody, ivuxolimab, was used to treat the patients. The study gave patients intravenous ivuxolimab at 0.01 to 10 mg/kg every 2 weeks. The study's findings and limits: Relatively little clonal expansion, among the lowest observed, appeared in partial responders at 0.1-3.0 mg/kg.

The sequencing here drew on CD4+ or CD8+ T cells sorted from blood, taken in a trial of the OX40 agonist ivuxolimab. The source of this sequence is an adult with an advanced solid tumor such as melanoma, head and neck, liver or kidney cancer. This sequence joins TRBV5-1 and TRBJ2-1; no firm D call. The CDR3: CASSLDFGRQFF. In DNA form, the CDR3 reads TGCGCCAGCAGCTTGGATTTCGGACGGCAGTTCTTC. Filled out from reference TRBV5-1 and TRBJ2-1, the complete variable domain reads KAGVTQTPRYLIKTRGQQVTLSCSPISGHRSVSWYQQTPGQGLQFLFEYFSETQRNKGNFPGRFSGRQFSNSRSEMNVSTLELGDSALYLCASSLDFGRQFFGPGTRLTVL.